Following are 24 T cell receptor beta chains from one sample sequenced in a study of T cells after posttransplantation cyclophosphamide. TCRdb keeps only in-frame clones here, not all; method: immunoSEQ multiplex PCR. The data contain under 7,500 clones, 81% of them singletons. A marrow graft followed busulfan-fludarabine conditioning, with cyclophosphamide on days +3 and +4. This sample comprised PBMCs, obtained after allogeneic stem cell transplant with posttransplant cyclophosphamide. These receptors were collected from a female patient between 50 and 60 years old who received an allogeneic stem cell transplant from a related donor, was CMV-positive, and had no GVHD. Some T cells may have originated in the graft donor.

This chain uses TRBV30 with TRBJ1-6; 7 bases are a match to TRBD1. CDR1 GTSNPN and CDR2 SVGIG come from the germline V gene (reference sequence). V gave up 2 bases and J gave up 5 bases; unmatched junction bases: 3. The CDR3 totals 14 residues. As DNA, the CDR3 is TGTGCCTGGAGTAATGGACAGGATAATTCACCCCTCCACTTT. Translation: CAWSNGQDNSPLHF.

This sequence joins TRBV18 and TRBJ1-2; D unclear. Trimming shortened V by 0 bases and J by 6 bases, and 11 bases separated the two germline ends. This CDR3 is 14 amino acids long. The germline V gene encodes CDR1 KGHSH and CDR2 LQKENI. As DNA, the CDR3 is TGTGCCAGCTCACCACCCGGAGAAAGGCATGGCTACACCTTC. Its protein is CASSPPGERHGYTF.

This chain links TRBV15 with TRBJ2-1; 8 bases are a match to TRBD2. Germline assignment: CDR1 LNHNV and CDR2 YYDKDF (reference sequence). The CDR3 contains 13 residues. V lost 5 bases, J lost 8 bases, and 5 bases stayed unmatched. CDR3 coding DNA: TGTGCCACCAGCCGCGGGGGGCCGGATGAGCAGTTCTTC. It codes for CATSRGGPDEQFF.

The chain combines TRBV5-4 with TRBJ2-5; 11 bases are shared with TRBD1. The V segment lost 4 bases and the J segment 0 bases; nucleotides outside the gene matches: 5. This CDR3 has 16 amino acids. From germline, CDR1 is SGHNT and CDR2 YYREEE (reference sequence). CDR3: CASSRPGQGDQETQYF. CDR3 coding DNA: TGTGCCAGCAGCCGGCCGGGACAGGGGGACCAAGAGACCCAGTACTTC. The complete variable domain, with remaining parts taken from reference TRBV5-4 and TRBJ2-5, reads ETGVTQSPTHLIKTRGQQVTLRCSSQSGHNTVSWYQQALGQGPQFIFQYYREEENGRGNFPPRFSGLQFPNYSSELNVNALELDDSALYLCASSRPGQGDQETQYFGPGTRLLVL.

V and J are TRBV6-1 and TRBJ2-1; tentative D call: TRBD2 (6 bases). The CDR3 contains 13 residues. Germline V gene sequence: CDR1 MNHNS, CDR2 SASEGT. V lost 8 bases and J 10 bases, leaving 18 bases between the germline ends. The CDR3 coding sequence is TGTGCCAGCGAAGCAAGTGGGGCGGGAGAGCAGTTCTTC. It yields the protein CASEASGAGEQFF.

Here the CDR3 DNA reads TGTGCCAGCAGTGACAACCCAGGGGGATCTCAGCCCCAGCATTTT. Translation gives CASSDNPGGSQPQHF. The genes are TRBV6-4 and TRBJ1-5; TRBD1 agrees at 7 bases. CDR1 is MRHNA, CDR2 SNTAGT, per germline. V dropped 2 bases and J dropped 6; count of bases not matched to a gene: 7. The CDR3 runs 15 residues.

The chain has TRBV27 and TRBJ1-5; D ambiguous. The ends were cut back, 1 base at V and 7 bases at J, with 14 bases in the middle. Germline CDR1 reads MNHEY; CDR2 reads SMNVEV (reference sequence). This CDR3 has 15 residues. The CDR3 region is CASSLYAGSGQPQHF. The CDR3 DNA reads as TGTGCCAGCAGTTTATACGCGGGGTCGGGGCAGCCCCAGCATTTT.

The chain is built from TRBV28 and TRBJ1-5; D unclear. V was cut by 8 bases and J by 5 bases, with 10 bases left in between. This CDR3 has 12 amino acids. The germline gives CDR1 MDHEN, CDR2 SYDVKM. The CDR3 spells CASRSGDQPQHF. The CDR3 nucleotides read TGTGCCAGCCGGAGCGGGGATCAGCCCCAGCATTTT.

The chain combines TRBV6-5 with TRBJ1-3; D perhaps matches TRBD1 (5 bases). This CDR3 region has 15 residues. The germline V gene has CDR1 MNHEY and CDR2 SVGAGI. The V gene lost 2 bases and the J gene lost 4 bases, with 12 bases spanning the gap. Here the CDR3 reads CASSYGQSVGNTIYF. As DNA, the CDR3 is TGTGCCAGCAGTTACGGACAATCCGTCGGAAACACCATATATTTT.

J is TRBJ1-1 and V is TRBV7-2; tentatively, D is TRBD1 (6 bases). The CDR3 is 15 amino acids. V gave up 5 bases and J gave up 5 bases, with 18 bases separating them. Germline V gene sequence: CDR1 SGHTA, CDR2 FQGNSA. This CDR3 reads CASSSEGTIRTEAFF. CDR3 sequence (DNA): TGTGCCAGCAGCAGTGAAGGGACAATAAGGACTGAAGCTTTCTTT.

The rearrangement joins TRBV6-1 to TRBJ2-2; D possibly corresponds to TRBD2 (6 bases). The V gene's germline CDR1 is MNHNS and CDR2 SASEGT. Trimming removed 3 bases from V and 3 bases from J, with 14 bases in between. The CDR3 spans 16 residues. The CDR3 DNA follows: TGTGCCAGCAGTGAGGCAGGTGGGAGGTACACCGGGGAGCTGTTTTTT. It yields the protein CASSEAGGRYTGELFF.

The V and J genes are TRBV6-1 and TRBJ2-7, with D perhaps matching TRBD2 (6 bases). CDR1 is MNHNS, CDR2 SASEGT, per germline. CDR3 length: 15 amino acids. V lost 2 bases, J lost 2 bases, and 13 bases lay in between. The chain's CDR3 is CASSERAGWTYEQYF. CDR3 in DNA: TGTGCCAGCAGTGAACGGGCGGGGTGGACCTACGAGCAGTACTTC.

The chain has TRBV7-2 and TRBJ1-1, with D unresolved. Trimming cost V 2 bases and J 5 bases, with 9 bases left between them. This CDR3 is 13 amino acids long. The germline CDR1 and CDR2 sequences are SGHTA and FQGNSA. CDR3 nucleotides: TGTGCCAGCAGCTTAAATGTGGAGACTGAAGCTTTCTTT. Protein: CASSLNVETEAFF.

This clone was seen a handful of times. This chain connects TRBV6-5 to TRBJ2-4; 9 bases match TRBD1. Germline loops: CDR1 MNHEY, CDR2 SVGAGI. The CDR3 extends over 12 amino acids. V dropped 5 bases and J dropped 15; count of bases not matched to a gene: 8. CDR3 in DNA: TGTGCCAGCAGTCCTACAGGGGGCGCGTTGTACTTC. Its protein is CASSPTGGALYF.

The chain couples TRBV27 to TRBJ2-1; 7 bases agree with TRBD2. Germline V gene lookup returns CDR1 MNHEY and CDR2 SMNVEV (reference sequence). The junction had 3 bases not matched to a gene; V was cut back by 7 bases and J by 0 bases. This CDR3 is built from 14 residues. The CDR3 region is CASTRGDSYNEQFF. CDR3 nucleotide sequence: TGTGCCAGCACTCGGGGGGACTCCTACAATGAGCAGTTCTTC.

This chain's CDR3 is CASSYPPGQAPYEQYF. The DNA for the CDR3 is TGTGCCAGCAGTTACCCCCCGGGACAGGCCCCCTACGAGCAGTACTTC. The chain links TRBV6-5 to TRBJ2-7, with 8 bases matching TRBD1. J was trimmed by 2 bases and V by 2 bases; bases with no gene match: 8. Germline loops: CDR1 MNHEY, CDR2 SVGAGI. The CDR3 length is 16 residues.

This chain joins TRBV6-1 and TRBJ1-6; 10 positions match TRBD1. This CDR3 has 17 amino acids. Germline CDR1 MNHNS, CDR2 SASEGT. Trimming removed 2 bases from V and 7 bases from J; junction bases left unmatched: 8. The CDR3 coding sequence is TGTGCCAGCAGTGAAATGGCGGGGGACAGGGGAAATTCACCCCTCCACTTT. Its translation: CASSEMAGDRGNSPLHF.

In its sample, this clone was seen a few times. CDR3 coding DNA: TGTGCCAGCAGCGTAGAACTAGCGGGGGCAGGCTCGCAGTATTTT. Its protein is CASSVELAGAGSQYF. The chain is built from TRBV9 and TRBJ2-3; 11 bases are shared with TRBD2. The ends lost 0 bases at V and 10 bases at J; junction bases unmatched: 7. The germline CDR1 and CDR2 sequences are SGDLS and YYNGEE. This CDR3 region has 15 residues.

The rearrangement uses TRBV7-9 and TRBJ1-2; D call uncertain. Germline loops: CDR1 SEHNR, CDR2 FQNEAQ (reference sequence). The CDR3 covers 14 residues. Trimming removed 1 base at V and 4 bases at J, with 10 bases between. CDR3 amino acids: CASSLGDSSYGYTF. CDR3 DNA sequence: TGTGCCAGCAGCTTAGGTGACTCCTCCTATGGCTACACCTTC.

V is TRBV7-8 and J is TRBJ2-7; D perhaps matches TRBD2 (6 bases). Germline V CDR1 and CDR2: SGHVS, FQNEAQ. Trimming pared 5 bases from V and 3 bases from J, leaving 14 bases between. This CDR3 contains 14 residues. The CDR3 DNA reads TGTGCCAGCAGCCCCATACCTAGCGACTACGAGCAGTACTTC. This translates into CASSPIPSDYEQYF.

A single count supports this clone. V and J are TRBV27 and TRBJ2-7, with 9 nucleotides matching TRBD1. J gave up 4 bases and V 4 bases, and 5 bases lay outside the gene matches. The germline gives CDR1 MNHEY, CDR2 SMNVEV (reference sequence). This CDR3 is built from 14 residues. DNA of the CDR3: TGTGCCAGCAGTTCCCCGACAGGGGGGTACGAGCAGTACTTC. This gives the protein CASSSPTGGYEQYF.

This chain connects TRBV2 to TRBJ2-3; D is possibly TRBD1 (5 bases). Trimming pared 5 bases from V and 6 bases from J, leaving 15 bases between. The CDR3 extends over 14 amino acids. The V gene's germline CDR1 is SNHLY and CDR2 FYNNEI. This CDR3 reads CASSLSQVQDTQYF. In DNA form, the CDR3 reads TGTGCCAGCAGTCTTTCACAGGTACAGGATACGCAGTATTTT.

The chain combines TRBV30 with TRBJ1-1, with TRBD1 matching over 10 bases. The CDR3 has 13 amino acids. The J segment lost 9 bases and the V segment lost 6 bases, leaving 10 bases of the junction unmatched. CDR1 and CDR2 (germline): GTSNPN, SVGIG (reference sequence). CDR3 DNA sequence: TGTGCCTGTCCGGGGACAGGGGTTCTTCAAGCTTTCTTT. Amino acid sequence: CACPGTGVLQAFF.

The V gene is TRBV6-1, the J gene TRBJ2-5; 8 bases line up with TRBD2. CDR3 size: 17 residues. The V segment lost 2 bases and the J segment 1 base; nucleotides outside the gene matches: 9. Germline CDR1 is MNHNS and CDR2 is SASEGT. The CDR3 nucleotides are TGTGCCAGCAGTGAATGGACGGGGGGGCTTCCCCAAGAGACCCAGTACTTC. As protein: CASSEWTGGLPQETQYF.